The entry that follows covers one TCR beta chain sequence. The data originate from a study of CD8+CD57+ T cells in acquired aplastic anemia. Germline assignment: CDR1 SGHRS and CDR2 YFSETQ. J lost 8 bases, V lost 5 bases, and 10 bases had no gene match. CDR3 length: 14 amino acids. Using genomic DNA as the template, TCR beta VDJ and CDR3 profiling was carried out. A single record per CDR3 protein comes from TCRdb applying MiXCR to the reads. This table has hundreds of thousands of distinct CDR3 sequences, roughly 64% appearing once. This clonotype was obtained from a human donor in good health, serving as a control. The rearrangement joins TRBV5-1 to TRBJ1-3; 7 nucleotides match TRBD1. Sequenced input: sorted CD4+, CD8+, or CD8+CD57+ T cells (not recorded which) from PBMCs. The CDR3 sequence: CASSPGQTGDTIYF. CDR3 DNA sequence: TGCGCCAGCAGTCCGGGACAGACGGGAGACACCATATATTTT.